Listed below are T cell receptor beta chains from one sample, sequenced in a study of blood T cell repertoires in COVID-19. Only in-frame clones appear in the TCRdb table, and some are missing; sequencing was by immunoSEQ multiplex PCR. The data contain more than 400,000 clones, approximately 83% of them seen just once; the ten biggest clones take up about 3.2%. The specimen was peripheral blood. All receptors come from a human donor in a cohort sampled during active COVID-19. Both conserved end residues are part of each CDR3. The D gene is left open where the match is weak. Only part of the rows carry a size: once, few, many, or a class if the clone is expanded.

TRBV7-3	TRBJ2-1	16	TRBD2	-	CASSLTSGRANNEQFF	TGTGCCAGCAGCTTAACTAGCGGGAGGGCTAACAATGAGCAGTTCTTC
TRBV5-1	TRBJ1-6	14	TRBD1	few	CASSFETGTSPLHF	TGCGCCAGCAGCTTTGAGACAGGGACTTCACCCCTCCACTTT
TRBV27	TRBJ2-7	11	-	-	CASIYRYEQYF	TGTGCCAGCATCTATCGATACGAGCAGTACTTC
TRBV6-2/TRBV6-3	TRBJ1-1	16	-	-	CASSYLQPVPYTEAFF	TGTGCCAGCAGTTACTTACAGCCGGTACCGTACACTGAAGCTTTCTTT
TRBV6-6	TRBJ1-1	17	-	-	CASSRPRGGDGNTEAFF	TGTGCCAGCAGCCGACCGCGTGGCGGGGACGGAAACACTGAAGCTTTCTTT
TRBV15	TRBJ2-6	18	TRBD1	-	CATSREGQGARGANVLTF	TGTGCCACCAGCAGAGAAGGGCAGGGGGCTCGCGGGGCCAACGTCCTGACTTTC
TRBV19	TRBJ2-7	12	-	-	CASRADTYEQYF	TGTGCCAGTAGGGCAGACACCTACGAGCAGTACTTC
TRBV7-2	TRBJ2-1	15	TRBD2	-	CASSFVAGGGNEQFF	TGTGCCAGCAGCTTCGTGGCGGGAGGAGGAAATGAGCAGTTCTTC
TRBV21-1	TRBJ1-1	16	-	few	CAVFQTFLSMNTEAFF	TGTGCCGTTTTCCAGACTTTTCTGAGCATGAACACTGAAGCTTTCTTT
TRBV5-4	TRBJ2-2	14	-	-	CASSLDEGAGELFF	TGTGCCAGCAGCTTGGACGAGGGGGCCGGGGAGCTGTTTTTT
TRBV5-1	TRBJ2-7	18	-	once	CASSFGRSPIGQNYEQYF	TGCGCCAGCAGCTTCGGAAGATCCCCGATAGGACAGAATTACGAGCAGTACTTC
TRBV19	TRBJ2-5	14	-	-	CASSIQGTRETQYF	TGTGCCAGTAGTATCCAGGGTACCCGAGAGACCCAGTACTTC
TRBV12-5	TRBJ2-1	14	-	-	CASGLETSYNEQFF	TGTGCTAGTGGTTTGGAAACTTCCTACAATGAGCAGTTCTTC
TRBV5-1	TRBJ1-1	14	-	-	CASSALQEGTEAFF	TGCGCCAGCAGCGCTTTACAGGAGGGCACTGAAGCTTTCTTT
TRBV5-4	TRBJ2-1	17	TRBD2	-	CASSLGGGSPVGNEQFF	TGTGCCAGCAGCCTCGGCGGCGGGAGCCCGGTTGGCAATGAGCAGTTCTTC
TRBV24-1	TRBJ1-1	13	-	-	CATRNQGGGEAFF	TGTGCCACCAGGAATCAAGGCGGGGGTGAAGCTTTCTTT
TRBV19	TRBJ1-5	14	TRBD1	-	CASRDRTGGQPQHF	TGTGCCAGTAGAGATAGGACAGGAGGTCAGCCCCAGCATTTT
TRBV25-1	TRBJ1-3	18	-	-	CASSRGGLGPKSGNTIYF	TGTGCCAGCAGTCGGGGGGGCCTCGGTCCCAAGTCTGGAAACACCATATATTTT
TRBV3-1/TRBV3-2	TRBJ2-7	14	TRBD1	many	CASSSGQGAQEQYF	TGTGCCAGCAGCTCGGGACAGGGGGCACAAGAGCAGTACTTC
TRBV30	TRBJ2-1	14	TRBD2	once	CAWSPSTGRNEQFF	TGTGCCTGGAGTCCTAGCACCGGGAGGAATGAGCAGTTCTTC
TRBV4-2	TRBJ2-3	18	-	-	CASSSRQPRPEGTDTQYF	TGTGCCAGCAGCAGTCGTCAGCCACGCCCCGAGGGCACAGATACGCAGTATTTT
TRBV7-9	TRBJ1-3	15	-	few	CASSFEGVGGNTIYF	TGTGCCAGCAGCTTTGAGGGAGTGGGTGGAAACACCATATATTTT
TRBV7-2	TRBJ1-1	14	-	-	CASSSEGENTEAFF	TGTGCCAGCAGCTCCGAGGGGGAGAACACTGAAGCTTTCTTT
TRBV7-2	TRBJ2-1	19	TRBD2	-	CASSPTGTYSGRDYNEQFF	TGTGCCAGCAGCCCCACAGGGACCTATAGCGGGAGGGACTACAATGAGCAGTTCTTC
TRBV27	TRBJ2-7	16	TRBD1	-	CASSFQGQVGLYEQYF	TGTGCCAGCAGTTTCCAGGGACAGGTAGGCCTCTACGAGCAGTACTTC
TRBV7-9	TRBJ2-7	15	-	-	CASSLGSGGTYEQYF	TGTGCCAGCAGCTTAGGTTCAGGAGGGACCTACGAGCAGTACTTC